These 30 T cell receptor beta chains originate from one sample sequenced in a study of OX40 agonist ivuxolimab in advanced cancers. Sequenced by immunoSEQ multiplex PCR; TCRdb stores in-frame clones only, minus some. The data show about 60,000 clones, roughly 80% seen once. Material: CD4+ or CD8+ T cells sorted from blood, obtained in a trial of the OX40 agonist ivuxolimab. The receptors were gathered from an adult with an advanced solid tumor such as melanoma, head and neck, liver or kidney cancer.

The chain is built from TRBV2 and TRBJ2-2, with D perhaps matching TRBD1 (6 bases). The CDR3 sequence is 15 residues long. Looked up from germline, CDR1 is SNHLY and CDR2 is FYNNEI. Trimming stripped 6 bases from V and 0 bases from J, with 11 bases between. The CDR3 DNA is TGTGCCAGCAGATCCGGGACACCGAACACCGGGGAGCTGTTTTTT. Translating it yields CASRSGTPNTGELFF.

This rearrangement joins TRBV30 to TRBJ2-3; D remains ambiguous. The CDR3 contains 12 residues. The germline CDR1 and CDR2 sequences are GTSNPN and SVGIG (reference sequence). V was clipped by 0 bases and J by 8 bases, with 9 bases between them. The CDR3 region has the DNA TGTGCCTGGAGTGTAGTGGTGGGTACGCAGTATTTT. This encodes CAWSVVVGTQYF.

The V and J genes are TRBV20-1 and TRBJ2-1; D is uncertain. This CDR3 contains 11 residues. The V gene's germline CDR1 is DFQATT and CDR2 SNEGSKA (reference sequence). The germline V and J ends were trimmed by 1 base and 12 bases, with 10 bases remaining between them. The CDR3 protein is CSARGPGTQFF. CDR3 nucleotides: TGCAGTGCTAGAGGCCCGGGTACGCAGTTCTTC.

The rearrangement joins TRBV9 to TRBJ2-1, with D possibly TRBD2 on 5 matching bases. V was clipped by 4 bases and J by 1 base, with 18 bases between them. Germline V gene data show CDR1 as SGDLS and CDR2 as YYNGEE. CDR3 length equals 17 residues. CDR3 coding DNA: TGTGCCAGCAGCCCCCGGGGTGCGGGCCCTTCCTACAATGAGCAGTTCTTC. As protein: CASSPRGAGPSYNEQFF.

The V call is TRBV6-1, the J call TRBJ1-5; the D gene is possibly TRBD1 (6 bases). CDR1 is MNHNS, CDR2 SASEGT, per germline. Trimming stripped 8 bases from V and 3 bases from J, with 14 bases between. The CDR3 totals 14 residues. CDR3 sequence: CASGRTGYNQPQHF. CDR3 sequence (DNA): TGTGCCAGCGGACGTACAGGGTACAATCAGCCCCAGCATTTT.

For the CDR3, the DNA is TGCGCCAGCAGCTTGGATAGCAATCAGCCCCAGCATTTT. Translation: CASSLDSNQPQHF. The gene calls are TRBV5-1 and TRBJ1-5; D remains unclear. The CDR3 sequence is 13 residues long. The V gene lost 0 bases and the J gene lost 0 bases, with 1 base spanning the gap. From germline, CDR1 is SGHRS and CDR2 YFSETQ.

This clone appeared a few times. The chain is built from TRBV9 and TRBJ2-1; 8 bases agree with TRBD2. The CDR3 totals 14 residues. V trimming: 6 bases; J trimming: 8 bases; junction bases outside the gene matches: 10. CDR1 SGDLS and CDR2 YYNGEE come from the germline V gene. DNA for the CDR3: TGTGCCAGCAAACCCGGGACTAGTTTTCATGAGCAGTTCTTC. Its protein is CASKPGTSFHEQFF.

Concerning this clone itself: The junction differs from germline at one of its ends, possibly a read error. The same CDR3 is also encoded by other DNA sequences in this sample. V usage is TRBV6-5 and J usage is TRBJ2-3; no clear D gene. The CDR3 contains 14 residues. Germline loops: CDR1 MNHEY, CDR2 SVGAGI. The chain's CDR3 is CASSYHLLADTQYF. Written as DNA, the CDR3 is TGTGCGAGCAGTTACCACTTGCTAGCAGATACGCAGTATTTT.

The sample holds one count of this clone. The CDR3, as DNA: TGCGCCAGCAGCCAAGATATTCAGGGGGCGACCCAAGAGACCCAGTACTTC. It codes for CASSQDIQGATQETQYF. The chain couples TRBV4-1 to TRBJ2-5; 8 bases agree with TRBD1. In germline, CDR1 is MGHRA, CDR2 YSYEKL. The V segment lost 0 bases and the J segment 1 base; nucleotides outside the gene matches: 7. The CDR3 has 17 residues.

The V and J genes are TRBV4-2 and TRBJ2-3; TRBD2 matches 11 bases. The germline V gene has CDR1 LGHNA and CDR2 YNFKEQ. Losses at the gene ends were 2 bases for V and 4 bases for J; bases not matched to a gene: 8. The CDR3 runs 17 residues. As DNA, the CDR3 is TGTGCCAGCAGCCAACGCGTACTAGCGGGAGTCCCAGATACGCAGTATTTT. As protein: CASSQRVLAGVPDTQYF.

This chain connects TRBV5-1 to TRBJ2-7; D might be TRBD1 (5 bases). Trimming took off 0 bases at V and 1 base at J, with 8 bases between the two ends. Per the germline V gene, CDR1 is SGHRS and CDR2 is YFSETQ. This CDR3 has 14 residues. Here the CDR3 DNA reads TGCGCCAGCAGCTTGGGTCAGGGATCCTACGAGCAGTACTTC. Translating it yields CASSLGQGSYEQYF.

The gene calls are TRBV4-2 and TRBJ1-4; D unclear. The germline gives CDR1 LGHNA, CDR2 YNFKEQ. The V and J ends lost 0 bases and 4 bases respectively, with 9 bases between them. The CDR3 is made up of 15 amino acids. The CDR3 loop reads CASSQEKWYNEKLFF. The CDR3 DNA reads TGTGCCAGCAGCCAAGAGAAGTGGTATAATGAAAAACTGTTTTTT.

The CDR3, as DNA: TGTGCCAGTAGTACCGTGCCAGCATACGAGCAGTACTTC. It codes for CASSTVPAYEQYF. This rearrangement joins TRBV19 to TRBJ2-7, with D uncertain. The CDR3 sequence is 13 residues long. Germline loops: CDR1 LNHDA, CDR2 SQIVND (reference sequence). V was pared by 4 bases and J by 4 bases, with 11 bases between.

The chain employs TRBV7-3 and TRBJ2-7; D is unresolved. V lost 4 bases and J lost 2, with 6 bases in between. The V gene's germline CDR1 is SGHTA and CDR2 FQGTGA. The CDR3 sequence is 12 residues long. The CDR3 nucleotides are TGTGCCAGCAGCTCTTTTGCCTACGAGCAGTACTTC. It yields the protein CASSSFAYEQYF.

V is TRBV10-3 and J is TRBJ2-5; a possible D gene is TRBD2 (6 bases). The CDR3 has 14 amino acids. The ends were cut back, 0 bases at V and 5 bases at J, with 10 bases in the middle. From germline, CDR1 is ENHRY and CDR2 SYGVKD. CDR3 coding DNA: TGTGCCATCAGTGAGTCGGGAGGTGTGGAGACCCAGTACTTC. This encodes CAISESGGVETQYF.

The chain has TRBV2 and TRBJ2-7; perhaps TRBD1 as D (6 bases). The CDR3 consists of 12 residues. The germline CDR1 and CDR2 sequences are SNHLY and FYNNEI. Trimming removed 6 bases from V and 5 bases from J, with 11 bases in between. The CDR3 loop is CASRARGHEQYV. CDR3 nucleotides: TGTGCCAGCAGAGCCAGGGGCCACGAGCAGTACGTC.

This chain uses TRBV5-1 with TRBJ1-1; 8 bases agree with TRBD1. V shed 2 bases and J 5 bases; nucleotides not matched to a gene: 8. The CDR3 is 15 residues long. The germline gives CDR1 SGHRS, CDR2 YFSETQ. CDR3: CASSFLTGGWTEAFF. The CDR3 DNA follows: TGCGCCAGCAGCTTCCTAACAGGGGGTTGGACTGAAGCTTTCTTT.

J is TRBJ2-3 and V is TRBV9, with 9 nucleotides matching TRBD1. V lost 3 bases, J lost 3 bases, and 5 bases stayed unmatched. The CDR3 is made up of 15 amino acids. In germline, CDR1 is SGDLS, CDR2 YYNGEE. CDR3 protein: CASSGGQGRTDTQYF. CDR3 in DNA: TGTGCCAGCAGCGGGGGACAGGGAAGAACAGATACGCAGTATTTT.

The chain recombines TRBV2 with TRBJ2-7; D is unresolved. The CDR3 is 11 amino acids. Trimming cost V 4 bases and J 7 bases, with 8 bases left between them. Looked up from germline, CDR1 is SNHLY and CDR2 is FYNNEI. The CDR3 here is CASSVAAEQYF. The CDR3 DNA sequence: TGTGCCAGCAGTGTGGCAGCAGAGCAGTACTTC. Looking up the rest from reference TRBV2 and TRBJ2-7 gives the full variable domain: EPEVTQTPSHQVTQMGQEVILRCVPISNHLYFYWYRQILGQKVEFLVSFYNNEISEKSEIFDDQFSVERPDGSNFTLKIRSTKLEDSAMYFCASSVAAEQYFGPGTRLTVT.

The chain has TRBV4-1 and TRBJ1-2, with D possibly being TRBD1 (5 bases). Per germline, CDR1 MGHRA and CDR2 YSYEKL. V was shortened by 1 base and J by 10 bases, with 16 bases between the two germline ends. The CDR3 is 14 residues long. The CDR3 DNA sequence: TGCGCCAGCAGCCAAGTCACCGCGTCAGGGAACTACACCTTC. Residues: CASSQVTASGNYTF.

CDR3 nucleotides: TGTGCCAGCAGTGAAGGTCGGGGTTATGGCTACACCTTC. This gives the protein CASSEGRGYGYTF. The V and J genes are TRBV6-1 and TRBJ1-2, with D unclear. CDR3 size: 13 residues. With 1 base removed from V and 5 bases from J, the gap between germline ends came to 8 bases. CDR1 MNHNS and CDR2 SASEGT come from the germline V gene.

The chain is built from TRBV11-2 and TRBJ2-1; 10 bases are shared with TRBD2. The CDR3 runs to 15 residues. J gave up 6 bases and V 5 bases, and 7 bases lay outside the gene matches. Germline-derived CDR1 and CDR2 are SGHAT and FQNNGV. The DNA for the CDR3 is TGTGCCAGCAGCCAGCGGGAGGGCCGTGGCAATGAGCAGTTCTTC. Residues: CASSQREGRGNEQFF.

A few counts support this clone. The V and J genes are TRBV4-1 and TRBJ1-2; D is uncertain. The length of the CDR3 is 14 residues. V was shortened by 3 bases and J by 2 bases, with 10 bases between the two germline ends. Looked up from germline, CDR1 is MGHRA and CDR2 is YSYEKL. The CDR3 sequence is CASSHPQTNYGYTF. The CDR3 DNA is TGCGCCAGCAGCCACCCACAGACCAACTATGGCTACACCTTC.

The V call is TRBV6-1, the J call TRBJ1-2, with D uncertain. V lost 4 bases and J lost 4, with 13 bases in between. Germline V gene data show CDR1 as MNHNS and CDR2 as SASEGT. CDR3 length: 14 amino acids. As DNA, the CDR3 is TGTGCCAGCAGTGGGATGACGGCGGGCTATGGCTACACCTTC. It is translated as CASSGMTAGYGYTF.

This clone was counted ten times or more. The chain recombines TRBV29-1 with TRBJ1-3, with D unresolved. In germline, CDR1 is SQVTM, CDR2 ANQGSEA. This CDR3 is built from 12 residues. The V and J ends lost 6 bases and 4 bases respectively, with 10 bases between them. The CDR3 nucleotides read TGCAGCGTCGCGGCTTCGGGAAACACCATATATTTT. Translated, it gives CSVAASGNTIYF.

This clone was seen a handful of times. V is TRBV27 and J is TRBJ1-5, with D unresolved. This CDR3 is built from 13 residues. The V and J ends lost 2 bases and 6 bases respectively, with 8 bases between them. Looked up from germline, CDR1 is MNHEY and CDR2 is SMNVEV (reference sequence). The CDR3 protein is CASSLTVGQPQHF. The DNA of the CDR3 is TGTGCCAGCAGTTTAACTGTCGGTCAGCCCCAGCATTTT.

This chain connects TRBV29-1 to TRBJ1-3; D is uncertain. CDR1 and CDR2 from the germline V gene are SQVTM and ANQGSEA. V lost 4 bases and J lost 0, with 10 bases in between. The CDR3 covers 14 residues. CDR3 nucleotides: TGCAGCGTTGGCCACACCAGCTCTGGAAACACCATATATTTT. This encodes CSVGHTSSGNTIYF.

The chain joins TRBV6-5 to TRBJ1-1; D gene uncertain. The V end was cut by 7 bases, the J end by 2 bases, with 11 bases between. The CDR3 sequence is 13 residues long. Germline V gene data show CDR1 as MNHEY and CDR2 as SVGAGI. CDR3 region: CASTSERNTEAFF. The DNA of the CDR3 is TGTGCCAGCACTTCGGAGCGTAACACTGAAGCTTTCTTT.

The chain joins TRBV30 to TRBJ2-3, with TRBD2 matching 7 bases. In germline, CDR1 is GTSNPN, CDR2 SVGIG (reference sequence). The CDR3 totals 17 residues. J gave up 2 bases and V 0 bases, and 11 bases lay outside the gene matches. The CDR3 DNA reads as TGTGCCTGGAGTGTAGAGCCGGGAGGTTTTTTCACAGATACGCAGTATTTT. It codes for CAWSVEPGGFFTDTQYF.

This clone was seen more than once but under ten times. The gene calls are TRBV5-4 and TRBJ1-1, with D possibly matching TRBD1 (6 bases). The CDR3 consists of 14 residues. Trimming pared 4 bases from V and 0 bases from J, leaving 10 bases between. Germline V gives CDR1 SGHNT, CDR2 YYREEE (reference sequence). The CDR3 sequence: CASSPGVMNTEAFF. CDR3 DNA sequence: TGTGCCAGCAGCCCAGGGGTAATGAACACTGAAGCTTTCTTT.